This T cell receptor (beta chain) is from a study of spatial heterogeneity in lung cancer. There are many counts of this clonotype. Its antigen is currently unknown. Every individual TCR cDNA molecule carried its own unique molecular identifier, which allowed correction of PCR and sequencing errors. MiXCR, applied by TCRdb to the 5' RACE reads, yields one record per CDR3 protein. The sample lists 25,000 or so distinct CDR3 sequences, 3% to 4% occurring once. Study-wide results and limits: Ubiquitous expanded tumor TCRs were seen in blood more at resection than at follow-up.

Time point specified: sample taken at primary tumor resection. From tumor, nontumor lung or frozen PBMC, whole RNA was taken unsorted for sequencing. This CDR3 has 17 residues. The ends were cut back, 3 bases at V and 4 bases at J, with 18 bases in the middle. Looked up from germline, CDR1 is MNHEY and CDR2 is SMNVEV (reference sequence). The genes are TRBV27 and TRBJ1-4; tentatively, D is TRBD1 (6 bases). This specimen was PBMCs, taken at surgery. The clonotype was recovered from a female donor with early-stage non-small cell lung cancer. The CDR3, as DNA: TGTGCCAGCAGTTTTTTCAAGACAGGCTTTGTTAATGAAAAACTGTTTTTT. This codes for CASSFFKTGFVNEKLFF. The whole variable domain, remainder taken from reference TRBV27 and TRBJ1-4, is EAQVTQNPRYLITVTGKKLTVTCSQNMNHEYMSWYRQDPGLGLRQIYYSMNVEVTDKGDVPEGYKVSRKEKRNFPLILESPSPNQTSLYFCASSFFKTGFVNEKLFFGSGTQLSVL.